A selection of T cell receptor beta chains follows, all from one sample in a study of radiotherapy plus CTLA-4 blockade in lung cancer. Profiled with immunoSEQ multiplex PCR; TCRdb holds only in-frame clones, not every one. The sample comprises 34,000 or so clones, under 85% of which are singletons, and around 14% rests with the top ten. This specimen was peripheral blood, taken from a patient treated with radiotherapy plus ipilimumab. These receptors came from a human donor with non-small cell lung cancer that progressed on radiotherapy plus ipilimumab. Each CDR3 is given with its conserved first and last residue. The D gene is left open where the match is weak. Some rows mark clone size as missing; the rest say once, few, many or name a class of expanded clone.

clone_size j_call d_call cdr3_length v_call cdr3_aa cdr3_nt
few TRBJ1-2 - 11 TRBV20-1 CSAAGSYGYTF TGCAGTGCGGCGGGGAGTTATGGCTACACCTTC
few TRBJ1-1 - 14 TRBV6-5 CASSYASRGTEAFF TGTGCCAGCAGTTACGCCTCCAGGGGAACTGAAGCTTTCTTT
- TRBJ2-5 - 16 TRBV27 CASSLSAGTGMETQYF TGTGCCAGCAGTTTATCGGCGGGGACTGGAATGGAGACCCAGTACTTC
few TRBJ2-2 - 14 TRBV7-3 CASSLTAQAGELFF TGTGCCAGCAGCTTAACAGCCCAGGCCGGGGAGCTGTTTTTT
- TRBJ2-3 TRBD2 16 TRBV4-1 CASSQGRAGDADTQYF TGCGCCAGCAGCCAAGGTCGAGCGGGAGATGCAGATACGCAGTATTTT
- TRBJ2-5 - 14 TRBV28 CASSTPGSGETQYF TGTGCCAGCAGTACCCCGGGGAGCGGAGAGACCCAGTACTTC
few TRBJ1-5 TRBD1 16 TRBV6-6 CASSIQGRGRNQPQHF TGTGCCAGCAGCATACAGGGGAGAGGGCGAAATCAGCCCCAGCATTTT
- TRBJ1-5 - 15 TRBV2 CASRSAGDALEPQHF TGTGCCAGCAGGTCGGCAGGGGACGCCCTTGAGCCCCAGCATTTT
- TRBJ1-2 - 15 TRBV7-9 CASGGYGTEDYGYTF TGTGCCAGCGGGGGCTATGGGACGGAAGACTATGGCTACACCTTC
once TRBJ2-5 - 16 TRBV19 CASSNSREKGQETQYF TGTGCCAGTAGTAACTCTCGAGAAAAAGGGCAAGAGACCCAGTACTTC
- TRBJ2-1 - 12 TRBV11-2 CASSLIHNEQFF TGTGCCAGCAGCTTAATTCACAATGAGCAGTTCTTC
- TRBJ2-1 - 16 TRBV5-1 CASSLGSVTFYNEQFF TGCGCCAGCAGCTTGGGTTCGGTGACATTCTACAATGAGCAGTTCTTC
- TRBJ1-1 TRBD1 14 TRBV15 CATRRDRLNTEAFF TGTGCCACCAGACGGGACAGGCTAAACACTGAAGCTTTCTTT
- TRBJ1-2 - 12 TRBV15 CATSSGSRGYTF TGTGCCACCAGCAGTGGGAGTCGTGGCTACACCTTC
- TRBJ2-1 - 15 TRBV9 CASSVGAAPYNEQFF TGTGCCAGCAGCGTAGGGGCCGCCCCCTACAATGAGCAGTTCTTC
- TRBJ1-1 - 14 TRBV5-1 CASSGDGMNTEAFF TGCGCCAGCAGCGGGGACGGAATGAACACTGAAGCTTTCTTT
- TRBJ1-5 - 15 TRBV30 CAWSVGGHSNQPQHF TGTGCCTGGAGTGTAGGCGGACATAGCAATCAGCCCCAGCATTTT
few TRBJ2-5 - 14 TRBV29-1 CSVGGRIPGETQYF TGCAGCGTTGGGGGCAGAATCCCGGGGGAGACCCAGTACTTC
- TRBJ2-3 TRBD2 15 TRBV27 CASSMGGSLPDTQYF TGTGCCAGCAGTATGGGCGGGAGCCTGCCTGATACGCAGTATTTT
- TRBJ2-7 - 12 TRBV6-5 CASSYEGIEQYF TGTGCCAGCAGTTACGAGGGGATCGAGCAGTACTTC